Given below is one T cell receptor beta chain in context. TCRdb re-called the 5' RACE reads with MiXCR, one entry per CDR3 protein. The table includes around 680,000 distinct CDR3 sequences, 8.5% to 9.5% detected once. With 4 bases clipped from V and 9 bases from J, the junction kept 12 bases outside the gene matches. The germline V gene has CDR1 SGHTS and CDR2 YDEGEE. The CDR3 contains 17 residues. These data come from a study of identical twins. Healthy Caucasian individuals made up all the donors. The sample also formed part of further work on yellow fever vaccine responses in identical twins.

Sample: PBMCs. The chain is built from TRBV5-8 and TRBJ2-1; 14 nucleotides align to TRBD2. This receptor was obtained from a woman between 18 and 29 years old in good health. The CDR3 bases are TGTGCCAGCAGCGCCTCAATCGGGACTAGCGGGAGAGCTGAGCAGTTCTTC. Protein: CASSASIGTSGRAEQFF.